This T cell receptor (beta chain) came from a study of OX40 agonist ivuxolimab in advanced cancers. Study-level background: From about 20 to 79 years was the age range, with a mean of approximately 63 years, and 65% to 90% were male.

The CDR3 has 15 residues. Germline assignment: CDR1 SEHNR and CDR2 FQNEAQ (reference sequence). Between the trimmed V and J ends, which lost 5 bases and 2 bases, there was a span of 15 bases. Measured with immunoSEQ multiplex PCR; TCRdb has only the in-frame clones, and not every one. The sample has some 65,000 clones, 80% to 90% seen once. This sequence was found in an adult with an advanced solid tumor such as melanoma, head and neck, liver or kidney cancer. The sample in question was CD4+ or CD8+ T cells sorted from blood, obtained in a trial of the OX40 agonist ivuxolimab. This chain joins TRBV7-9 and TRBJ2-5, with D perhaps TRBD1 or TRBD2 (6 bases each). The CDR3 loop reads CASSIRGPDQETQYF. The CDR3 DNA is TGTGCCAGCAGCATCCGGGGGCCCGATCAAGAGACCCAGTACTTC.